The T cell receptor beta chain under discussion was sequenced for a study of T and B cells in COVID-19 patients. Study results and limitations: Patients with COVID-19 reportedly showed strongly skewed T cell receptor beta variable and joining gene usage.

The CDR3 is 17 amino acids. Trimming stripped 5 bases from V and 0 bases from J, with 20 bases between. The germline V gene encodes CDR1 SEHNR and CDR2 FQNEAQ (reference sequence). From blood, roughly 240-550 ng of genomic DNA served as TRB template. TRB rearrangements were amplified by multiplex PCR with BIOMED2 TRB-A/B primers. Via MiXCR, TCRdb re-called the multiplex PCR reads, giving one row per CDR3 protein. In the table there are some 8,900 distinct CDR3 sequences, around 33% of which are singletons. This clonotype was found once. The antigen remains unidentified. The sequence was collected from a human donor who had recovered from COVID-19. The sample taken for sequencing was blood. The chain couples TRBV7-9 to TRBJ2-7; unclear D gene. CDR3 loop: CASSPVPSIRPSYEQYF. The CDR3 nucleotides are TGTGCCAGCAGCCCAGTCCCCTCGATTCGCCCCTCCTACGAGCAGTACTTC. The full variable domain, rest sourced from reference TRBV7-9 and TRBJ2-7, is DTGVSQNPRHKITKRGQNVTFRCDPISEHNRLYWYRQTLGQGPEFLTYFQNEAQLEKSRLLSDRFSAERPKGSFSTLEIQRTEQGDSAMYLCASSPVPSIRPSYEQYFGPGTRLTVT.